The clone carrying this TCR beta chain appeared many times. The entry originates in a study of human T cells and chemical hapten exposure. TCRdb re-called the RACE reads through MiXCR, storing one row per CDR3 protein. Altogether about 51,000 distinct CDR3 sequences are present, about 9.4% being singletons, with the ten largest covering 13% to 15%. The length of the CDR3 is 16 residues. V was clipped by 4 bases and J by 1 base; unmatched bases: 8. Germline lookup yields CDR1 SGHAT and CDR2 FQNNGV. The sample's time point: pre-sensitization, week 0. Treatment of the sample: therapeutic diphenylcyclopropenone sensitization with weekly scalp DPC.

The source material was whole blood, sampled in connection with sensitization to the hapten diphenylcyclopropenone (DPC). The chain couples TRBV11-2 to TRBJ1-1, with TRBD1 matching over 8 bases. The sequence derives from a woman between 35 and 50 years old with alopecia areata. Some clones in this sample may be carry-over from other donors' samples. CDR3 nucleotide sequence: TGTGCCAGCAGCTCCCGATCCGACAGGGGGAACACTGAAGCTTTCTTT. This sequence encodes CASSSRSDRGNTEAFF.